The 24 T cell receptor beta chains listed next were all sequenced from one sample in a study of blood T cell repertoires in COVID-19. The table came from immunoSEQ multiplex PCR; TCRdb's copy has only in-frame clones and leaves some out. Of approximately 450,000 clones listed, 70% to 90% are singletons. The material sequenced was PBMCs or T cells enriched from blood (not recorded which). The receptors shown here come from a woman aged 18-29 years with acute COVID-19.

The CDR3 region is CASSQEGLAGNEQFF. CDR3 sequence (DNA): TGCGCCAGCAGCCAAGAGGGACTAGCCGGCAATGAGCAGTTCTTC. The chain carries TRBV4-1 and TRBJ2-1; TRBD2 matches 9 bases. This CDR3 has 15 residues. With V trimmed by 0 bases and J by 6 bases, 3 bases remained unmatched. Germline V gene lookup returns CDR1 MGHRA and CDR2 YSYEKL.

Regarding this clone: The identical CDR3 is also encoded by other nucleotide sequences in the sample. This chain connects TRBV15 to TRBJ2-7; TRBD1 agrees at 8 bases. CDR3 length: 14 amino acids. V trimming: 4 bases; J trimming: 1 base; junction bases outside the gene matches: 3. Germline assignment: CDR1 LNHNV and CDR2 YYDKDF (reference sequence). The CDR3 loop is CATSIGQGSYEQYF. The CDR3 DNA sequence: TGTGCCACCAGCATCGGACAGGGATCCTACGAGCAGTACTTC.

The chain combines TRBV9 with TRBJ2-7; D is unclear. Germline CDR1 and CDR2: SGDLS and YYNGEE. The CDR3 sequence is 14 residues long. Trimming took 1 base from V and 3 from J, leaving 11 bases between them. CDR3 protein: CASSVLSSGYEQYF. The CDR3 DNA follows: TGTGCCAGCAGCGTACTCAGTTCGGGCTACGAGCAGTACTTC.

The chain uses TRBV11-2 and TRBJ2-1; a weak D match, TRBD2 (7 bases). The CDR3 sequence is 16 residues long. The ends were cut back, 1 base at V and 11 bases at J, with 21 bases in the middle. Looked up from germline, CDR1 is SGHAT and CDR2 is FQNNGV. CDR3 nucleotides: TGTGCCAGCAGCTTAGGTTTTAGGACAGTGGGGGGGAAGCAGTTCTTC. Translated, it gives CASSLGFRTVGGKQFF.

The chain links TRBV5-6 to TRBJ2-2, with 12 bases aligning to TRBD2. V dropped 3 bases and J dropped 1; count of bases not matched to a gene: 1. The CDR3 consists of 16 residues. CDR1 SGHDT and CDR2 YYEEEE come from the germline V gene. The CDR3 DNA sequence: TGTGCCAGCAGCTGGGGACTAGCGGGGAACACCGGGGAGCTGTTTTTT. It translates to CASSWGLAGNTGELFF.

This sequence joins TRBV6-5 and TRBJ1-4; 9 nucleotides agree with TRBD1. Germline CDR1 and CDR2: MNHEY and SVGAGI. This CDR3 comprises 14 residues. Trimming at V came to 8 bases and at J to 8 bases, leaving 9 bases not matched to a gene. The CDR3 DNA is TGTGCCAGCGGGAGAGGACAGGGGAGGGAAAAACTGTTTTTT. Its protein is CASGRGQGREKLFF.

J is TRBJ2-7 and V is TRBV30; D call uncertain. The CDR3 spans 14 residues. V was pared by 2 bases and J by 0 bases, with 11 bases between. Germline CDR1 reads GTSNPN; CDR2 reads SVGIG (reference sequence). The CDR3 nucleotides read TGTGCCTGGAGTCCGCCAGGAACCTCCTACGAGCAGTACTTC. Translated, it gives CAWSPPGTSYEQYF.

J is TRBJ1-1 and V is TRBV27; 8 bases fit TRBD1. Germline V gene sequence: CDR1 MNHEY, CDR2 SMNVEV (reference sequence). V lost 5 bases to trimming and J lost 3 bases; unmatched junction nucleotides: 2. This CDR3 contains 13 residues. CDR3 bases: TGTGCCAGCAGTCCAGGGGGCTACACTGAAGCTTTCTTT. Translating gives CASSPGGYTEAFF.

The rearrangement links TRBV29-1 to TRBJ1-1, with D maybe TRBD1 (5 bases). This CDR3 has 14 residues. CDR1 and CDR2 from the germline V gene are SQVTM and ANQGSEA. Trimming stripped 0 bases from V and 1 base from J, with 9 bases between. The CDR3 protein is CSVEEGPENTEAFF. Here the CDR3 DNA reads TGCAGCGTTGAAGAGGGGCCGGAGAACACTGAAGCTTTCTTT.

The chain carries TRBV4-2 and TRBJ1-6; D is undetermined. CDR3 length: 15 amino acids. Trimming took 0 bases from V and 15 from J, leaving 18 bases between them. Germline lookup yields CDR1 LGHNA and CDR2 YNFKEQ. CDR3 nucleotides: TGTGCCAGCAGCCAAGAACCTATAGCAAAGTTATTCCTCCACTTT. Residues: CASSQEPIAKLFLHF.

The chain is built from TRBV7-9 and TRBJ2-5; the D gene is possibly TRBD2 (6 bases). Deletions cut 5 bases from V and 3 bases from J, with 16 bases between. This CDR3 is 15 amino acids long. Germline CDR1 reads SEHNR; CDR2 reads FQNEAQ (reference sequence). The CDR3 region is CASSPGLLTEETQYF. As DNA, the CDR3 is TGTGCCAGCAGCCCGGGACTCCTGACGGAAGAGACCCAGTACTTC.

The chain uses TRBV30 and TRBJ2-1, with D hard to call. V dropped 5 bases and J dropped 5 bases, with 7 bases sitting between them. The germline CDR1 and CDR2 sequences are GTSNPN and SVGIG (reference sequence). The CDR3 sequence is 11 residues long. The CDR3 DNA sequence: TGTGCCTGGGGATCAGACAATGAGCAGTTCTTC. The encoded protein is CAWGSDNEQFF.

The chain carries TRBV27 and TRBJ1-3, with D possibly TRBD1 on 5 matching bases. Trimming took off 5 bases at V and 7 bases at J, with 15 bases between the two ends. The germline CDR1 and CDR2 sequences are MNHEY and SMNVEV (reference sequence). CDR3 length equals 14 residues. The DNA for the CDR3 is TGTGCCAGCAGTGAATGGCAGGGAGGGAACACCATATATTTT. This sequence encodes CASSEWQGGNTIYF.

This chain joins TRBV9 and TRBJ1-5; D is unresolved. The germline CDR1 and CDR2 sequences are SGDLS and YYNGEE. The CDR3 extends over 13 amino acids. Trimming cost V 0 bases and J 11 bases, with 12 bases left between them. CDR3 DNA: TGTGCCAGCAGCGTAGATCGGGAATCAGCCCAGCATTTT. This gives the protein CASSVDRESAQHF.

The chain carries TRBV10-3 and TRBJ2-1; 9 bases align to TRBD2. Trimming cost V 8 bases and J 10 bases; bases outside gene matches: 12. The germline gives CDR1 ENHRY, CDR2 SYGVKD. This CDR3 has 14 amino acids. The CDR3 DNA follows: TGTGCCATCTTTCACGCGGGGGGGCTTGGGGAGCAGTTCTTC. Its translation is CAIFHAGGLGEQFF.

The gene calls are TRBV18 and TRBJ1-2, with 7 bases that match TRBD1. The CDR3 totals 16 residues. From germline, CDR1 is KGHSH and CDR2 LQKENI. With 2 bases clipped from V and 4 bases from J, the junction kept 10 bases outside the gene matches. CDR3 DNA: TGTGCCAGCTCACCAAGGCCTGACAGGGTTCCCTATGGCTACACCTTC. Translation gives CASSPRPDRVPYGYTF.

The chain couples TRBV5-4 to TRBJ1-4; a weak D match, TRBD1 (6 bases). V dropped 4 bases and J dropped 1 base, with 11 bases sitting between them. CDR1 and CDR2 from the germline V gene are SGHNT and YYREEE (reference sequence). The CDR3 runs to 15 residues. For the CDR3, the DNA is TGTGCCAGCAGCAGGGACATTGGAACTAATGAAAAACTGTTTTTT. Translating gives CASSRDIGTNEKLFF.

The chain recombines TRBV19 with TRBJ2-7; tentatively, D is TRBD2 (6 bases). Germline V CDR1 and CDR2: LNHDA, SQIVND (reference sequence). The V gene lost 7 bases and the J gene lost 4 bases, with 20 bases spanning the gap. The CDR3 runs to 15 residues. The CDR3 DNA is TGTGCCAGTACCCTAGGCGGGACCTATGGATACGAGCAGTACTTC. This gives the protein CASTLGGTYGYEQYF.

The CDR3, as DNA: TGTGCCAGCAGTGTACAAAGGGCGGGAACTTCACCCCTCCACTTT. Amino acids: CASSVQRAGTSPLHF. V and J are TRBV28 and TRBJ1-6; D remains unclear. The CDR3 spans 15 residues. Trimming removed 5 bases from V and 9 bases from J, with 17 bases in between. Germline loops: CDR1 MDHEN, CDR2 SYDVKM.

This clone came up once. The chain is built from TRBV12-3 or TRBV12-4 and TRBJ2-1; TRBD2 might be the D (6 bases). This CDR3 comprises 12 residues. Trimming took 6 bases from V and 9 from J, leaving 12 bases between them. The DNA for the CDR3 is TGTGCCAGCAGCCCGACCGGGGGTGAGCAGTTCTTC. Translating it yields CASSPTGGEQFF.

This clone was seen a single time. The chain combines TRBV2 with TRBJ2-2; D unclear. Trimming removed 7 bases at V and 5 bases at J, with 14 bases between. This CDR3 is built from 14 residues. Germline CDR1 SNHLY, CDR2 FYNNEI. The CDR3 sequence: CASKVTPGTGELFF. In DNA form, the CDR3 reads TGTGCCAGCAAGGTCACTCCGGGTACCGGGGAGCTGTTTTTT.

V gene TRBV20-1 combines with J gene TRBJ1-5; D might be TRBD1 (6 bases). V lost 3 bases and J lost 0, with 18 bases in between. The germline gives CDR1 DFQATT, CDR2 SNEGSKA (reference sequence). The CDR3 sequence is 17 residues long. The DNA for the CDR3 is TGCAGTGCTAGTTCCGTACAGGGCTACCCTAGCAATCAGCCCCAGCATTTT. It translates to CSASSVQGYPSNQPQHF.

The CDR3 DNA reads TGTGCCAGCAGCGTAGGACAGCCCCCCGAGTTCAGCTACACCTTC. Its protein product is CASSVGQPPEFSYTF. V usage is TRBV9 and J usage is TRBJ1-2, with a tentative D call TRBD1 (5 bases). V dropped 0 bases and J dropped 9 bases, with 18 bases sitting between them. This CDR3 spans 15 amino acids. CDR1 SGDLS and CDR2 YYNGEE come from the germline V gene.

The V and J genes are TRBV4-1 and TRBJ2-1; D remains ambiguous. The CDR3 extends over 17 amino acids. Germline CDR1 and CDR2: MGHRA and YSYEKL. The V and J ends lost 2 bases and 1 base respectively, with 15 bases between them. As DNA, the CDR3 is TGCGCCAGCAGCCAAATCTCCCGGAGAGGATCCTACAATGAGCAGTTCTTC. Protein: CASSQISRRGSYNEQFF.